This T cell receptor beta chain is drawn from a study of T cells after posttransplantation cyclophosphamide. General study results and limits: Donor-recipient repertoire similarity was low at 1-2 months, rising over year one.

This clone occurred many times. Its antigen is not identified. Germline values: CDR1 SGHNT, CDR2 YENEEA. V gave up 5 bases and J gave up 4 bases; unmatched junction bases: 7. The CDR3 consists of 15 residues. Here immunoSEQ multiplex PCR was the method, and the copy in TCRdb shows in-frame clones only, minus some. The data show 30,000 to 50,000 clones, with none appearing a single time. This rearrangement joins TRBV11-3 to TRBJ2-7, with TRBD1 matching 11 bases. The receptor was derived from a woman aged 50 to 65 in good health and a related stem cell transplant donor. Sequencing was performed on PBMCs. The CDR3 nucleotides read TGTGCCAGCAGCCGGACAGGGGGCGATGAGTACGAGCAGTACTTC. Translation: CASSRTGGDEYEQYF.